This T cell receptor (beta chain) was sequenced for a study of human T cells and chemical hapten exposure. This clonotype has a count of ten or more. No antigen is known for it. Blood, whole and unfractionated, served as the source for total RNA extraction. Each cDNA molecule in the library carried unique molecular identifiers. Authors' methods: From approximately 20,000 to 700,000 TCRs were found per sample, with a median of approximately 96,000. MiXCR was run by TCRdb on the 5' RACE reads, yielding one entry per CDR3 protein. TCRdb assigned the V and J calls; the authors' analysis was not used. The data contain about 140,000 distinct CDR3 sequences, 4.1% of them singletons. Study-wide results and caveats: TCRs at a frequency above 1 in 1000 stayed unchanged with DPC sensitization.

This CDR3 comprises 15 residues. Germline assignment: CDR1 SEHNR and CDR2 FQNEAQ (reference sequence). V lost 5 bases, J lost 9 bases, and 17 bases lay in between. The receptor comes from a female donor in good health. This chain links TRBV7-9 with TRBJ1-6; D remains ambiguous. The CDR3 loop reads CASSLRGLSGSPLHF. The CDR3 bases are TGTGCCAGCAGCCTTCGGGGTTTGTCGGGTTCACCCCTCCACTTT.